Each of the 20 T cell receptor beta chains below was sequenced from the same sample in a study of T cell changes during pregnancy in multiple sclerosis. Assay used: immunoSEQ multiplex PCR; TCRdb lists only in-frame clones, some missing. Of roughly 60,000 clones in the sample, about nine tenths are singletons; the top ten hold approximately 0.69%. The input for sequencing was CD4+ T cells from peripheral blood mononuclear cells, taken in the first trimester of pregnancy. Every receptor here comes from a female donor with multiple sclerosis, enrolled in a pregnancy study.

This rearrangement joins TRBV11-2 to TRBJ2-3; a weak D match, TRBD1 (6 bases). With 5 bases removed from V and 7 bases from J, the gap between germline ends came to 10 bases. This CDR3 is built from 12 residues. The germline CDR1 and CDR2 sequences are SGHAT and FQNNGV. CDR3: CASSRQVNTQYF. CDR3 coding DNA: TGTGCCAGCAGCCGACAGGTGAATACGCAGTATTTT.

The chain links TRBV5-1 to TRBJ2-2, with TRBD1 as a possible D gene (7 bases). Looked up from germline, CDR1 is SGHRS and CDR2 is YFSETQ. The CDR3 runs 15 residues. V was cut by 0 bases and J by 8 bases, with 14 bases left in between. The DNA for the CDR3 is TGCGCCAGCAGCTTGGGACAGGGAGGAAGAGGGGAGCTGTTTTTT. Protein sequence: CASSLGQGGRGELFF.

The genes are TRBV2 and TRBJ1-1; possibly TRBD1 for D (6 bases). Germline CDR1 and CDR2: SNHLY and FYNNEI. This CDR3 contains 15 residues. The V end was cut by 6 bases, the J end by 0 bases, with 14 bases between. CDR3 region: CASRLTGAMNTEAFF. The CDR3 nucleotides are TGTGCCAGCAGGTTGACAGGAGCCATGAACACTGAAGCTTTCTTT.

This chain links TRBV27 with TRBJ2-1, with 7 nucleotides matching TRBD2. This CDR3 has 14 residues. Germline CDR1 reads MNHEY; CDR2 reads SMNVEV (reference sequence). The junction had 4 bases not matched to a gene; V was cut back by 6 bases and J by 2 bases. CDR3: CASRGRGTYNEQFF. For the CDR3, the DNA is TGTGCCAGCAGGGGGCGGGGGACCTACAATGAGCAGTTCTTC.

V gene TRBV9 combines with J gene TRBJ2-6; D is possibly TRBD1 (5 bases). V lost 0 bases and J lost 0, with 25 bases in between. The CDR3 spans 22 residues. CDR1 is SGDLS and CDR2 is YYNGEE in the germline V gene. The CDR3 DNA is TGTGCCAGCAGCGTAGGTCTAGTAGGGGTGAATCACCTCAGCTCTGGGGCCAACGTCCTGACTTTC. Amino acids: CASSVGLVGVNHLSSGANVLTF.

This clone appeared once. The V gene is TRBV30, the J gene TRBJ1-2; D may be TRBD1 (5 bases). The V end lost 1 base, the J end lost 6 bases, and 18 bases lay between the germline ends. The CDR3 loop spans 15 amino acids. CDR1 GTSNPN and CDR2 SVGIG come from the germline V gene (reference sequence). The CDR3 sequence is CAWSASGIRSNGYTF. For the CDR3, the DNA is TGTGCCTGGAGTGCGTCAGGGATACGAAGCAATGGCTACACCTTC.

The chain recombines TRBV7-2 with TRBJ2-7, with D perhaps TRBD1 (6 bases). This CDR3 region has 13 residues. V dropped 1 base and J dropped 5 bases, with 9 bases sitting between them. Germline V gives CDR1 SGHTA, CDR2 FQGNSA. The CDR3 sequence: CASSLGQDDEQYF. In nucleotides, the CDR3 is TGTGCCAGCAGCTTAGGACAGGACGACGAGCAGTACTTC.

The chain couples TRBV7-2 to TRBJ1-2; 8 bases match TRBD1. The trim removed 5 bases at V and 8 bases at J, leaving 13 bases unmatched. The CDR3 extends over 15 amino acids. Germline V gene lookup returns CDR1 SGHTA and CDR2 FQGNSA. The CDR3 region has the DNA TGTGCCAGCAGCGCCTGGACAGGGCGTAAGGAGGGCTACACCTTC. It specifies CASSAWTGRKEGYTF.

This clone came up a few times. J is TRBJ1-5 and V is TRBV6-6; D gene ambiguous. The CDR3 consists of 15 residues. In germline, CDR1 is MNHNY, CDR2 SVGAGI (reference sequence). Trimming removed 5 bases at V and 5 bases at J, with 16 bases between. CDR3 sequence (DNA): TGTGCCAGCAGTCGGACTGACGCGCCTCATCAGCCCCAGCATTTT. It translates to CASSRTDAPHQPQHF.

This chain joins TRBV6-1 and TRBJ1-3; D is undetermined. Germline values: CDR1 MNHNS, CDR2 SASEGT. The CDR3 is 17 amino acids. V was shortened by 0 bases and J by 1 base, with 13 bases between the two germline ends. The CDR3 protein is CASSEAHVWQSGNTIYF. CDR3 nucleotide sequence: TGTGCCAGCAGTGAAGCGCATGTGTGGCAATCTGGAAACACCATATATTTT.

The CDR3 protein is CASSPLGETQYF. In nucleotides, the CDR3 is TGTGCCAGCAGCCCCCTAGGAGAGACCCAGTACTTC. The rearrangement joins TRBV9 to TRBJ2-5; no reliable D call. This CDR3 region has 12 residues. Trimming took off 4 bases at V and 4 bases at J, with 8 bases between the two ends. From germline, CDR1 is SGDLS and CDR2 YYNGEE. The whole variable domain, filled in from reference TRBV9 and TRBJ2-5, reads DSGVTQTPKHLITATGQRVTLRCSPRSGDLSVYWYQQSLDQGLQFLIQYYNGEERAKGNILERFSAQQFPDLHSELNLSSLELGDSALYFCASSPLGETQYFGPGTRLLVL.

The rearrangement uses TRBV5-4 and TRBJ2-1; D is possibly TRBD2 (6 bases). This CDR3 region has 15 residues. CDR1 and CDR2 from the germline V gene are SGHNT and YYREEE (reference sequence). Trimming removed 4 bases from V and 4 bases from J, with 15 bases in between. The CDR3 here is CASSQNTGTYNEQFF. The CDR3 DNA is TGTGCCAGCAGCCAAAATACCGGGACTTACAATGAGCAGTTCTTC.

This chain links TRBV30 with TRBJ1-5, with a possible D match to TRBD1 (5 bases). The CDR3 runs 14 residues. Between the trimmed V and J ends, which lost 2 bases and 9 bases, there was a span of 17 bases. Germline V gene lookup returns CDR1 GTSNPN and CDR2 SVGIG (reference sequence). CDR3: CAWSIGQGTTPQHF. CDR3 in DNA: TGTGCCTGGAGTATCGGGCAGGGTACAACGCCCCAGCATTTT.

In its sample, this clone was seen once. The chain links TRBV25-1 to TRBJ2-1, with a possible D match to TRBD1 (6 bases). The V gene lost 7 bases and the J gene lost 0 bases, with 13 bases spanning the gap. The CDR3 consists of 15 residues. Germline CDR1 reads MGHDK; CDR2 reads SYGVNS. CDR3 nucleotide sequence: TGTGCCAGCATTCCTACAGGGAGCTCCTACAATGAGCAGTTCTTC. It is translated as CASIPTGSSYNEQFF.

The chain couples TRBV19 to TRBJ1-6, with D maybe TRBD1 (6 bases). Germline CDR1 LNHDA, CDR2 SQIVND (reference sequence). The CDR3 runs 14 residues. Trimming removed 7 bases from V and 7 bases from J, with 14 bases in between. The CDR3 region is CASKEWDKNSPLHF. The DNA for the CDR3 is TGTGCCAGTAAGGAGTGGGACAAAAATTCACCCCTCCACTTT.

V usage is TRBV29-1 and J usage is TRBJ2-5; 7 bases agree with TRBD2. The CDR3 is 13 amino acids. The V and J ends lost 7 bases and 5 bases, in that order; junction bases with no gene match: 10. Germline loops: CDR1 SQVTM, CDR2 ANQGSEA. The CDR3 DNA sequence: TGCAGCGCCGATAGCGGGTCGCGGGAGACCCAGTACTTC. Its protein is CSADSGSRETQYF.

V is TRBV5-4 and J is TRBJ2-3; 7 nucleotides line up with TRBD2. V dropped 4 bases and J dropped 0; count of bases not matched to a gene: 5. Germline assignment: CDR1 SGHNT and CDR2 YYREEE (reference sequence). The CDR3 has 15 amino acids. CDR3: CASSIELASTDTQYF. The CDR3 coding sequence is TGTGCCAGCAGCATCGAACTAGCGAGCACAGATACGCAGTATTTT.

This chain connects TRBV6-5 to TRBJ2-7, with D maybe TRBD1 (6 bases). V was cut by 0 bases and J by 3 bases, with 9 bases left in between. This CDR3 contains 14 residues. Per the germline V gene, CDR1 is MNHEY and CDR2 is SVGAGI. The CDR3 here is CASSYSGHDYEQYF. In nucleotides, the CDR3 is TGTGCCAGCAGTTACTCGGGACACGACTACGAGCAGTACTTC.

CDR3 DNA sequence: TGTGCCAGCAGCTTGGCGCAGGCCTCCTATAATTCACCCCTCCACTTT. The encoded protein is CASSLAQASYNSPLHF. The V and J genes are TRBV7-2 and TRBJ1-6; no clear D. The V end was cut by 3 bases, the J end by 0 bases, with 9 bases between. The germline gives CDR1 SGHTA, CDR2 FQGNSA. The CDR3 spans 16 residues. Complete variable domain (other parts from reference TRBV7-2 and TRBJ1-6): GAGVSQSPSNKVTEKGKDVELRCDPISGHTALYWYRQSLGQGLEFLIYFQGNSAPDKSGLPSDRFSAERTGGSVSTLTIQRTQQEDSAVYLCASSLAQASYNSPLHFGNGTRLTVT.

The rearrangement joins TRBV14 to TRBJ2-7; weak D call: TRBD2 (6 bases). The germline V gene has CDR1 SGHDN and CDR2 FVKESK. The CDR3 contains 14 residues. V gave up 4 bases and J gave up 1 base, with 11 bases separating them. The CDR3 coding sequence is TGTGCCAGCAGCCGGACGGGACTTTCCTACGAGCAGTACTTC. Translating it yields CASSRTGLSYEQYF.